The 15 T cell receptor beta chains given below trace back to one sample, sequenced in a study of monozygotic twins with inflammatory bowel disease. With the 5' RACE reads reprocessed, TCRdb shows one record per CDR3 protein and no DNA. This sample contains 300,000 to 350,000 distinct CDR3 sequences. Specimen: blood. These receptors were taken from a human donor with ulcerative colitis or Crohn's disease, or a healthy co-twin of an affected twin (not recorded which).

J is TRBJ2-2 and V is TRBV11-2; absent DNA, TCRdb's TRBD1 call cannot be checked. Germline V gene sequence: CDR1 SGHAT, CDR2 FQNNGV. This CDR3 region has 15 residues. CDR3 amino acids: CASSRGMGNTGELFF.

The chain has TRBV5-6 and TRBJ2-1. CDR1 SGHDT and CDR2 YYEEEE come from the germline V gene. The CDR3 runs to 15 residues. The CDR3 region is CASSLVARQINEQFF.

CDR3 region: CASSRRQISSYNEQFF. The chain couples TRBV7-2 to TRBJ2-1; TCRdb selects TRBD1, and the lack of DNA leaves this call unchecked. The germline CDR1 and CDR2 sequences are SGHTA and FQGNSA. The CDR3 runs 16 residues.

This chain joins TRBV7-9 and TRBJ2-2; the TCRdb call, TRBD1, lacks DNA for checking. The length of the CDR3 is 15 residues. Germline values: CDR1 SEHNR, CDR2 FQNEAQ (reference sequence). This CDR3 reads CASSPGGGSTGELFF.

CDR3 protein: CASSFYRDQNEQFF. The chain joins TRBV5-5 to TRBJ2-1; lacking DNA, the TRBD1 call made by TCRdb goes unchecked. Germline CDR1 reads SGHKS; CDR2 reads YYEKEE (reference sequence). There are 14 residues in the CDR3.

This rearrangement joins TRBV5-1 to TRBJ2-3; there is no DNA to check the TCRdb D call of TRBD1. Per germline, CDR1 SGHRS and CDR2 YFSETQ. CDR3 length: 15 amino acids. The CDR3 loop reads CASSLPGQGPDTQYF.

This rearrangement joins TRBV10-3 to TRBJ1-2; there is no DNA to check the TCRdb D call of TRBD1. The length of the CDR3 is 14 residues. The germline CDR1 and CDR2 sequences are ENHRY and SYGVKD. CDR3 in amino acids: CAISTGGASYGYTF.

CDR3 loop: CSARDGLAGEQFF. V is TRBV20-1 and J is TRBJ2-1; checking the TCRdb D call of TRBD2 is not possible without DNA. The CDR3 runs to 13 residues. The germline gives CDR1 DFQATT, CDR2 SNEGSKA (reference sequence).

The chain carries TRBV19 and TRBJ2-4; lacking DNA, the TRBD1 call made by TCRdb goes unchecked. Germline V gene data show CDR1 as LNHDA and CDR2 as SQIVND (reference sequence). The CDR3 covers 17 residues. CDR3 protein: CASSQFWGGSIKNIQYF.

The rearrangement joins TRBV7-6 to TRBJ2-2; TCRdb proposes TRBD1, but this gene call is untestable without DNA. Germline CDR1 SGHVS, CDR2 FNYEAQ. The length of the CDR3 is 13 residues. The CDR3 is CASSLYTGEKLFF.

CDR3 loop: CSAGPRRASSYEQYF. The J gene is TRBJ2-7, the V gene TRBV20-1; TCRdb proposes TRBD1, but this gene call is untestable without DNA. The germline CDR1 and CDR2 sequences are DFQATT and SNEGSKA (reference sequence). There are 15 residues in the CDR3.

The chain combines TRBV4-3 with TRBJ1-4. The CDR3 consists of 15 residues. Per the germline V gene, CDR1 is LGHNA and CDR2 is YSLEER. CDR3 amino acids: CASSQVGSTNEKLFF.

This chain joins TRBV10-3 and TRBJ1-5; the TRBD1 assignment by TCRdb is unverifiable without DNA. The germline V gene encodes CDR1 ENHRY and CDR2 SYGVKD. The CDR3 extends over 15 amino acids. The CDR3 loop is CAISDRGLSNQPQHF.

The CDR3 spells CASSREGAYGYTF. The rearrangement links TRBV4-2 to TRBJ1-2; TCRdb's D call of TRBD1 is untestable without DNA. Germline assignment: CDR1 LGHNA and CDR2 YNFKEQ. CDR3 length: 13 residues.

The rearrangement joins TRBV5-1 to TRBJ2-2; TCRdb indicates TRBD1, and absent DNA this call remains unverified. The CDR3 covers 16 residues. Germline values: CDR1 SGHRS, CDR2 YFSETQ. CDR3 loop: CASSSGQKPNTGELFF.